Below are 21 T cell receptor beta chains sequenced from a single sample in a study of cytomegalovirus exposure and HLA in healthy donors. Amplification used 60 Vbeta primers and 13 Jbeta primers. Assay used: immunoSEQ multiplex PCR; TCRdb lists only in-frame clones, some missing. The sample lists about 150,000 clones; 80% were seen once. Sequenced: PBMCs. The receptors derive from a woman aged 40 to 49 in good health and CMV-seropositive.

The chain employs TRBV30 and TRBJ2-7, with 9 bases lining up with TRBD2. The CDR3 is 12 amino acids. Germline loops: CDR1 GTSNPN, CDR2 SVGIG (reference sequence). The junction had 2 bases not matched to a gene; V was cut back by 5 bases and J by 3 bases. CDR3 sequence: CAWGLAIYEQYF. CDR3 nucleotide sequence: TGTGCCTGGGGACTAGCGATCTACGAGCAGTACTTC.

This clone was seen a few times. The rearrangement joins TRBV14 to TRBJ1-4, with D uncertain. The CDR3 is made up of 14 amino acids. Trimming stripped 3 bases from V and 6 bases from J, with 11 bases between. Germline loops: CDR1 SGHDN, CDR2 FVKESK. The CDR3 sequence: CASSHPGRDEKLFF. The CDR3 bases are TGTGCCAGCAGCCATCCGGGTCGAGATGAAAAACTGTTTTTT.

The chain employs TRBV5-4 and TRBJ1-2; 11 bases agree with TRBD1. The CDR3 totals 14 residues. In germline, CDR1 is SGHNT, CDR2 YYREEE (reference sequence). Trimming at V came to 3 bases and at J to 4 bases, leaving 2 bases not matched to a gene. CDR3: CASSSGTGGYGYTF. CDR3 DNA sequence: TGTGCCAGCAGCTCCGGGACAGGGGGCTATGGCTACACCTTC. Complete variable domain (other parts from reference TRBV5-4 and TRBJ1-2): ETGVTQSPTHLIKTRGQQVTLRCSSQSGHNTVSWYQQALGQGPQFIFQYYREEENGRGNFPPRFSGLQFPNYSSELNVNALELDDSALYLCASSSGTGGYGYTFGSGTRLTVV.

This chain links TRBV30 with TRBJ1-3; D call uncertain. This CDR3 is 13 amino acids long. Looked up from germline, CDR1 is GTSNPN and CDR2 is SVGIG (reference sequence). Trimming took 7 bases from V and 0 from J, leaving 10 bases between them. The CDR3 spells CALLRNSGNTIYF. The CDR3 nucleotides are TGTGCCTTGCTGCGGAACTCTGGAAACACCATATATTTT. Full variable domain (missing parts from reference TRBV30 and TRBJ1-3): SQTIHQWPATLVQPVGSPLSLECTVEGTSNPNLYWYRQAAGRGLQLLFYSVGIGQISSEVPQNLSASRPQDRQFILSSKKLLLSDSGFYLCALLRNSGNTIYFGEGSWLTVV.

The V call is TRBV27, the J call TRBJ1-2; weak D call: TRBD1 (6 bases). The CDR3 is 15 amino acids. With 3 bases removed from V and 3 bases from J, the gap between germline ends came to 14 bases. The germline V gene encodes CDR1 MNHEY and CDR2 SMNVEV (reference sequence). The CDR3 loop reads CASSFRQGFHYGYTF. In nucleotides, the CDR3 is TGTGCCAGCAGTTTCCGGCAGGGGTTCCACTATGGCTACACCTTC.

V is TRBV7-9 and J is TRBJ1-4; a possible D gene is TRBD1 (6 bases). In germline, CDR1 is SEHNR, CDR2 FQNEAQ (reference sequence). V dropped 2 bases and J dropped 0 bases, with 7 bases sitting between them. The CDR3 has 15 amino acids. CDR3 region: CASSLWTATNEKLFF. DNA of the CDR3: TGTGCCAGCAGCTTATGGACAGCAACTAATGAAAAACTGTTTTTT. Full variable domain (missing parts from reference TRBV7-9 and TRBJ1-4): DTGVSQNPRHKITKRGQNVTFRCDPISEHNRLYWYRQTLGQGPEFLTYFQNEAQLEKSRLLSDRFSAERPKGSFSTLEIQRTEQGDSAMYLCASSLWTATNEKLFFGSGTQLSVL.

J is TRBJ2-7 and V is TRBV28, with TRBD1 identical over 7 bases. The CDR3 covers 15 residues. CDR1 is MDHEN, CDR2 SYDVKM, per germline. V lost 6 bases and J lost 6; bases outside the gene matches: 14. The CDR3 DNA reads TGTGCCAGCAGCCCCCCGGGGACAGAGGGCGGCGAGCAGTACTTC. Translation: CASSPPGTEGGEQYF.

The chain has TRBV2 and TRBJ2-4; TRBD1 matches 7 bases. The CDR3 consists of 13 residues. The germline V gene encodes CDR1 SNHLY and CDR2 FYNNEI. J gave up 5 bases and V 6 bases, and 4 bases lay outside the gene matches. CDR3 sequence reads: CASRTGNQNIQYF. In DNA form, the CDR3 reads TGTGCCAGCAGGACAGGGAACCAAAACATTCAGTACTTC.

The chain joins TRBV6-1 to TRBJ1-1; D is undetermined. The germline CDR1 and CDR2 sequences are MNHNS and SASEGT. V was clipped by 4 bases and J by 4 bases, with 19 bases between them. The CDR3 contains 16 residues. In DNA, the CDR3 is TGTGCCAGCAGTGGAGAAAGGTCAGGCATGGGCACTGAAGCTTTCTTT. Residues: CASSGERSGMGTEAFF.

The chain is built from TRBV2 and TRBJ2-1; 8 bases fit TRBD2. CDR3 length: 15 residues. The junction had 11 bases not matched to a gene; V was cut back by 3 bases and J by 10 bases. Germline V gene lookup returns CDR1 SNHLY and CDR2 FYNNEI. DNA of the CDR3: TGTGCCAGCAGTGAGAAGGGACTAGAAGGCCAAGAGCAGTTCTTC. Translated: CASSEKGLEGQEQFF.

This chain uses TRBV10-2 with TRBJ2-5, with 12 bases that match TRBD2. The CDR3 is made up of 17 amino acids. With 7 bases clipped from V and 5 bases from J, the junction kept 14 bases outside the gene matches. The germline gives CDR1 WSHSY, CDR2 SAAADI. The CDR3 sequence: CASKLGGTSGRFETQYF. Here the CDR3 DNA reads TGCGCCAGCAAACTGGGGGGAACTAGCGGGAGGTTTGAGACCCAGTACTTC.

CDR3 loop: CASSTGQGARGANVLTF. In nucleotides, the CDR3 is TGTGCCAGCAGCACCGGACAGGGGGCGCGAGGGGCCAACGTCCTGACTTTC. The V and J genes are TRBV11-2 and TRBJ2-6; TRBD1 agrees at 11 bases. The J segment lost 4 bases and the V segment lost 5 bases, leaving 7 bases of the junction unmatched. The CDR3 is 17 residues long. Germline CDR1 reads SGHAT; CDR2 reads FQNNGV.

This chain joins TRBV27 and TRBJ2-7; 11 bases agree with TRBD2. The germline CDR1 and CDR2 sequences are MNHEY and SMNVEV (reference sequence). This CDR3 is built from 15 residues. J gave up 2 bases and V 5 bases, and 5 bases lay outside the gene matches. The CDR3 sequence is CASSPLAGGPYEQYF. CDR3 nucleotides: TGTGCCAGCAGTCCTCTAGCGGGAGGACCCTACGAGCAGTACTTC.

This chain links TRBV29-1 with TRBJ2-1, with TRBD2 matching 14 bases. CDR1 and CDR2 (germline): SQVTM, ANQGSEA. There are 16 residues in the CDR3. The ends lost 3 bases at V and 6 bases at J; junction bases unmatched: 7. CDR3 sequence (DNA): TGCAGCGTTGAGTCCCGACTAGCGGGAGGGACCAATGAGCAGTTCTTC. Translation: CSVESRLAGGTNEQFF.

This chain links TRBV7-6 with TRBJ2-7, with 7 bases lining up with TRBD1. Per germline, CDR1 SGHVS and CDR2 FNYEAQ. The junction had 6 bases not matched to a gene; V was cut back by 5 bases and J by 2 bases. The CDR3 runs 14 residues. CDR3 coding DNA: TGTGCCAGCAGCCCGACAGGGTTCGCCTACGAGCAGTACTTC. Its translation: CASSPTGFAYEQYF.

The chain uses TRBV5-8 and TRBJ2-2; D may be TRBD1 (6 bases). CDR1 and CDR2 (germline): SGHTS, YDEGEE. The CDR3 runs to 15 residues. Trimming left V 1 base short and J 5 bases short, with 12 bases between. CDR3 sequence: CASSLTHRATGELFF. The CDR3, as DNA: TGTGCCAGCAGCTTGACCCACAGGGCAACCGGGGAGCTGTTTTTT.

This clone was found once. V is TRBV6-6 and J is TRBJ2-6; no definite D call. V gave up 2 bases and J gave up 2 bases, with 4 bases separating them. Germline V CDR1 and CDR2: MNHNY, SVGAGI (reference sequence). CDR3 size: 14 residues. The CDR3 spells CASSYLPGANVLTF. The CDR3 bases are TGTGCCAGCAGTTACCTACCTGGGGCCAACGTCCTGACTTTC.

This chain joins TRBV19 and TRBJ2-5; 8 nucleotides agree with TRBD2. The CDR3 consists of 16 residues. V was clipped by 4 bases and J by 3 bases; unmatched bases: 10. CDR1 LNHDA and CDR2 SQIVND come from the germline V gene (reference sequence). CDR3 sequence (DNA): TGTGCCAGTAGTAGGGCCAGCGGGAGAGTTGAAGAGACCCAGTACTTC. Translated, it gives CASSRASGRVEETQYF.

The gene calls are TRBV19 and TRBJ1-1; TRBD1 aligns across 9 bases. This CDR3 is 13 amino acids long. Germline lookup yields CDR1 LNHDA and CDR2 SQIVND (reference sequence). Trimming removed 7 bases from V and 8 bases from J; junction bases left unmatched: 8. As DNA, the CDR3 is TGTGCCAGTAATACAGGGGGCATAGGGGAAGCTTTCTTT. This sequence encodes CASNTGGIGEAFF.

The V call is TRBV30, the J call TRBJ2-5, with 7 bases fitting TRBD1. Gene TRBJ2-7 matches the end of the DNA better, so the J call may be wrong. The CDR3 has 12 residues. Germline V gene data show CDR1 as GTSNPN and CDR2 as SVGIG (reference sequence). The CDR3 spells CAWNTGEYEQYF. The CDR3 DNA follows: TGTGCCTGGAATACAGGGGAGTACGAGCAGTACTTC.

This sequence joins TRBV30 and TRBJ1-5, with no clear D. Germline-derived CDR1 and CDR2 are GTSNPN and SVGIG (reference sequence). V shed 0 bases and J shed 0 bases, with 9 bases lying between them. The CDR3 consists of 15 residues. CDR3 amino acids: CAWSVRRSSNQPQHF. Here the CDR3 DNA reads TGTGCCTGGAGTGTACGTAGGAGTAGCAATCAGCCCCAGCATTTT.